These 23 T cell receptor beta chains were sequenced from one sample in a study of blood T cell repertoires in COVID-19. Only in-frame clones appear in the TCRdb table, and some are missing; sequencing was by immunoSEQ multiplex PCR. Of hundreds of thousands of clones listed, approximately 90% are singletons. The sequenced sample was peripheral blood. These receptors originate from a woman in her thirties or forties who had recovered from COVID-19.

This clone was seen only once. The chain links TRBV19 to TRBJ1-5; 9 nucleotides line up with TRBD1. The germline V gene has CDR1 LNHDA and CDR2 SQIVND (reference sequence). The CDR3 has 15 residues. Unmatched junction bases numbered 10, after V lost 8 bases and J lost 5 bases. The CDR3 DNA reads TGTGCCAGTCTAAGCGGGACAGGGTTCGATCAGCCCCAGCATTTT. Translation gives CASLSGTGFDQPQHF.

The rearrangement links TRBV7-2 to TRBJ2-3; TRBD2 matches at 8 bases. The CDR3 runs 17 residues. V shed 1 base and J 1 base; nucleotides not matched to a gene: 7. Looked up from germline, CDR1 is SGHTA and CDR2 is FQGNSA. As DNA, the CDR3 is TGTGCCAGCAGCTTAGTAACTAGCGGAGGGGGCACAGATACGCAGTATTTT. It specifies CASSLVTSGGGTDTQYF.

CDR3 residues: CASSETAGSSYNEQFF. DNA for the CDR3: TGTGCCAGCAGTGAGACGGCTGGGAGCTCCTACAATGAGCAGTTCTTC. The chain recombines TRBV2 with TRBJ2-1; tentative D call: TRBD2 (5 bases). V lost 3 bases to trimming and J lost 0 bases, with 12 bases between them. Germline V CDR1 and CDR2: SNHLY, FYNNEI. This CDR3 is built from 16 residues.

The chain has TRBV18 and TRBJ1-5; no firm D call. This CDR3 contains 13 residues. Trimming shortened V by 3 bases and J by 6 bases, and 9 bases separated the two germline ends. Germline lookup yields CDR1 KGHSH and CDR2 LQKENI. As DNA, the CDR3 is TGTGCCAGCTCACCGTCCGAGGGTCAGCCCCAGCATTTT. Amino acids: CASSPSEGQPQHF.

J is TRBJ1-6 and V is TRBV6-5; D unclear. In germline, CDR1 is MNHEY, CDR2 SVGAGI. This CDR3 comprises 12 residues. Trimming cost V 2 bases and J 8 bases, with 4 bases left between them. CDR3 residues: CASSYGDSPLHF. The CDR3, as DNA: TGTGCCAGCAGTTACGGAGATTCACCCCTCCACTTT.

The V gene is TRBV6-4, the J gene TRBJ2-3; a possible D gene is TRBD1 (5 bases). The germline V gene encodes CDR1 MRHNA and CDR2 SNTAGT. CDR3 length equals 14 residues. V lost 10 bases and J lost 1, with 15 bases in between. The CDR3 protein is CATDRDRRTDTQYF. For the CDR3, the DNA is TGTGCCACCGACAGAGACAGACGCACAGATACGCAGTATTTT.

The V gene is TRBV6-5, the J gene TRBJ1-1, with 7 bases fitting TRBD1. The CDR3 has 14 amino acids. Per germline, CDR1 MNHEY and CDR2 SVGAGI. The V gene end was trimmed by 7 bases and the J gene end by 6 bases; junction bases not matched to a gene: 11. The DNA for the CDR3 is TGTGCCAGCAATGTCGGGGGTGGGACAGCTGAAGCTTTCTTT. Its protein product is CASNVGGGTAEAFF.

The chain couples TRBV6-2 or TRBV6-3 to TRBJ2-7, with a possible D match to TRBD1 (5 bases). The CDR3 loop spans 14 amino acids. V gave up 5 bases and J gave up 1 base, with 12 bases separating them. The germline V gene encodes CDR1 MNHEY and CDR2 SVGEGT. The CDR3 region is CASSDRPLSYEQYV. Here the CDR3 DNA reads TGTGCCAGCAGTGACAGACCCCTTTCCTACGAGCAGTACGTC.

V and J are TRBV15 and TRBJ1-1; TRBD1 matches 9 bases. CDR3 size: 16 residues. The trim removed 3 bases at V and 4 bases at J, leaving 9 bases unmatched. Germline V gene sequence: CDR1 LNHNV, CDR2 YYDKDF (reference sequence). The DNA of the CDR3 is TGTGCCACCAGCAGGGAAGGACAGGGGTTGGGCACTGAAGCTTTCTTT. The encoded protein is CATSREGQGLGTEAFF. The complete variable domain, with remaining parts taken from reference TRBV15 and TRBJ1-1, reads DAMVIQNPRYQVTQFGKPVTLSCSQTLNHNVMYWYQQKSSQAPKLLFHYYDKDFNNEADTPDNFQSRRPNTSFCFLDIRSPGLGDTAMYLCATSREGQGLGTEAFFGQGTRLTVV.

The chain combines TRBV2 with TRBJ2-1; 9 nucleotides match TRBD1. The CDR3 covers 15 residues. V shed 7 bases, J shed 1 base, and the junction held 5 bases outside the gene matches. CDR1 is SNHLY and CDR2 is FYNNEI in the germline V gene. The DNA for the CDR3 is TGTGCCAGCACCCAAGACAGGGGGTCCTACAATGAGCAGTTCTTC. As protein: CASTQDRGSYNEQFF. Together with reference TRBV2 and TRBJ2-1, the CDR3 gives the full variable domain: EPEVTQTPSHQVTQMGQEVILRCVPISNHLYFYWYRQILGQKVEFLVSFYNNEISEKSEIFDDQFSVERPDGSNFTLKIRSTKLEDSAMYFCASTQDRGSYNEQFFGPGTRLTVL.

This sequence joins TRBV6-5 and TRBJ1-2; 12 positions agree with TRBD1. The CDR3 runs to 15 residues. CDR1 is MNHEY and CDR2 is SVGAGI in the germline V gene. V trimming: 2 bases; J trimming: 8 bases; junction bases outside the gene matches: 6. The CDR3 DNA follows: TGTGCCAGCAGTTACCACCGGGACAGGGGGCAAGGCTACACCTTC. Translation: CASSYHRDRGQGYTF.

The J gene is TRBJ1-2, the V gene TRBV27; TRBD1 agrees at 7 bases. This CDR3 has 14 amino acids. Germline CDR1 reads MNHEY; CDR2 reads SMNVEV (reference sequence). With 3 bases clipped from V and 3 bases from J, the junction kept 4 bases outside the gene matches. The CDR3 spells CASSFHGTDYGYTF. CDR3 DNA: TGTGCCAGCAGTTTCCACGGGACAGACTATGGCTACACCTTC.

The V call is TRBV6-6, the J call TRBJ1-1, with no clear D. This CDR3 has 12 amino acids. V lost 6 bases to trimming and J lost 11 bases, with 16 bases between them. CDR1 MNHNY and CDR2 SVGAGI come from the germline V gene (reference sequence). Here the CDR3 reads CASRTSEGGAFF. CDR3 coding DNA: TGTGCCAGCAGAACTTCGGAGGGAGGGGCTTTCTTT.

The rearrangement links TRBV7-2 to TRBJ2-6; 7 nucleotides line up with TRBD2. Germline trimming cut 3 bases from V and 4 bases from J; bases unmatched to any gene: 12. The CDR3 contains 18 residues. From germline, CDR1 is SGHTA and CDR2 FQGNSA. CDR3 sequence (DNA): TGTGCCAGCAGCTTTGGTGCGCGGGAGAGCGCCGGGGCCAACGTCCTGACTTTC. The encoded protein is CASSFGARESAGANVLTF.

The CDR3, as DNA: TGCGCCAGCAGCCTCCTAGCGGGGGGGTGGGATGAGCAGTTCTTC. Translation: CASSLLAGGWDEQFF. The chain combines TRBV4-1 with TRBJ2-1, with 12 bases aligning to TRBD2. The germline gives CDR1 MGHRA, CDR2 YSYEKL. Trimming at V came to 4 bases and at J to 8 bases, leaving 6 bases not matched to a gene. This CDR3 has 15 residues.

The rearrangement joins TRBV24-1 to TRBJ2-2; D unresolved. Germline V CDR1 and CDR2: KGHDR, SFDVKD. The CDR3 spans 14 residues. V shed 3 bases and J shed 4 bases, with 8 bases lying between them. Here the CDR3 DNA reads TGTGCCACCAGTGATCCAGGATTCACCGGGGAGCTGTTTTTT. This encodes CATSDPGFTGELFF.

The V and J genes are TRBV19 and TRBJ2-7; 8 bases are shared with TRBD1. The V gene end was trimmed by 6 bases and the J gene end by 1 base; junction bases not matched to a gene: 5. The CDR3 is made up of 14 amino acids. CDR1 LNHDA and CDR2 SQIVND come from the germline V gene (reference sequence). This CDR3 reads CASSPDRASYEQYF. CDR3 nucleotide sequence: TGTGCCAGTAGCCCGGACAGGGCTTCCTACGAGCAGTACTTC. The complete variable domain, with remaining parts taken from reference TRBV19 and TRBJ2-7, reads DGGITQSPKYLFRKEGQNVTLSCEQNLNHDAMYWYRQDPGQGLRLIYYSQIVNDFQKGDIAEGYSVSREKKESFPLTVTSAQKNPTAFYLCASSPDRASYEQYFGPGTRLTVT.

V usage is TRBV6-6 and J usage is TRBJ2-1, with D perhaps TRBD1 (8 bases). V lost 2 bases, J lost 12 bases, and 17 bases lay in between. This CDR3 is built from 14 residues. The V gene's germline CDR1 is MNHNY and CDR2 SVGAGI (reference sequence). CDR3 bases: TGTGCCAGCAGTTACGCCCCAGGGGGCGGGGGGCAGTTCTTC. Translated: CASSYAPGGGGQFF.

The rearrangement uses TRBV10-3 and TRBJ2-5; D might be TRBD1 (6 bases). Germline V gene sequence: CDR1 ENHRY, CDR2 SYGVKD. V dropped 0 bases and J dropped 2 bases, with 10 bases sitting between them. The length of the CDR3 is 15 residues. The CDR3 is CAISESLGAQETQYF. The CDR3 DNA follows: TGTGCCATCAGTGAGTCGCTGGGGGCTCAAGAGACCCAGTACTTC.

V gene TRBV4-1 combines with J gene TRBJ2-1; 7 bases map to TRBD2. CDR1 MGHRA and CDR2 YSYEKL come from the germline V gene. J gave up 5 bases and V 4 bases, and 17 bases lay outside the gene matches. This CDR3 has 18 residues. The CDR3 is CASSPRMGRARGDNEQFF. The CDR3 bases are TGCGCCAGCAGCCCCCGGATGGGGCGGGCCCGGGGGGACAATGAGCAGTTCTTC.

V usage is TRBV18 and J usage is TRBJ2-3, with D maybe TRBD2 (6 bases). CDR3 length: 15 amino acids. The germline gives CDR1 KGHSH, CDR2 LQKENI. The ends were cut back, 0 bases at V and 6 bases at J, with 13 bases in the middle. CDR3 DNA: TGTGCCAGCTCACCACCGGTAGCGGCCTCGGATACGCAGTATTTT. Protein product: CASSPPVAASDTQYF. The whole variable domain, filled in from reference TRBV18 and TRBJ2-3, reads NAGVMQNPRHLVRRRGQEARLRCSPMKGHSHVYWYRQLPEEGLKFMVYLQKENIIDESGMPKERFSAEFPKEGPSILRIQQVVRGDSAAYFCASSPPVAASDTQYFGPGTRLTVL.

The J gene is TRBJ2-5, the V gene TRBV7-9, with D possibly TRBD2 on 5 matching bases. The CDR3 has 13 residues. Germline V gene lookup returns CDR1 SEHNR and CDR2 FQNEAQ (reference sequence). The V end was cut by 5 bases, the J end by 2 bases, with 9 bases between. The CDR3 DNA is TGTGCCAGCAGCACGACGGGGCAAGAGACCCAGTACTTC. This codes for CASSTTGQETQYF.

The chain has TRBV7-9 and TRBJ2-1, with 11 positions matching TRBD2. Germline CDR1 and CDR2: SEHNR and FQNEAQ (reference sequence). This CDR3 spans 16 amino acids. The trim removed 5 bases at V and 4 bases at J, leaving 7 bases unmatched. The CDR3 DNA sequence: TGTGCCAGCAGCCCAATAGCGGGAGGGACTTACAATGAGCAGTTCTTC. Protein product: CASSPIAGGTYNEQFF.